The subject of this entry is one T cell receptor beta chain. Its antigen is not known. These data belong to a study of T cell responses to AZD1222 COVID-19 vaccine. Overall study findings and caveats: Donors skewed white British and female; clonal diversity was possibly underestimated. At study baseline, merely several AZD1222 recipients were seropositive.

The V end lost 4 bases, the J end lost 2 bases, and 11 bases lay between the germline ends. CDR1 is LGHDT, CDR2 YNNKEL, per germline (reference sequence). This CDR3 is 15 amino acids long. The method was immunoSEQ multiplex PCR; TCRdb's version includes in-frame clones alone and lacks a portion of them. The data show 150,000 to 200,000 clones, 85% to 95% seen once. This receptor was obtained from an adult who received the AZD1222 COVID-19 vaccine. Sequenced material: peripheral blood, taken 28 days after the second AZD1222 dose. The chain uses TRBV3-1 (or the pseudogene TRBV3-2) and TRBJ1-4; D might be TRBD1 (5 bases). The CDR3 bases are TGTGCCAGCAGCCGAGGGGATGTCACTAATGAAAAACTGTTTTTT. Translation gives CASSRGDVTNEKLFF.